The 12 T cell receptor beta chains below were found in one sample sequenced in a study of T-cell reconstitution after alpha-beta-depleted transplantation in children. TCRbeta library preparation incorporated unique molecular identifiers. MiXCR, run by TCRdb on the PCR reads, gives a single entry per CDR3 protein. The sample holds 600,000 to 800,000 distinct CDR3 sequences, about an eighth seen once. The specimen comprised PBMCs, sampled before TCRalphabeta/CD19-depleted stem cell transplant. Receptor source: a girl under 10 years old with congenital amegakaryocytic thrombocytopenia, due to receive a stem cell transplant.

The rearrangement links TRBV4-1 to TRBJ1-2; the D is unclear. V lost 0 bases and J lost 2, with 7 bases in between. This CDR3 spans 14 amino acids. Per the germline V gene, CDR1 is MGHRA and CDR2 is YSYEKL. CDR3 residues: CASSQDGRNYGYTF. The CDR3 DNA reads as TGCGCCAGCAGCCAAGATGGACGGAACTATGGCTACACCTTC.

This clonotype was counted ten times or more. This chain joins TRBV20-1 and TRBJ2-7, with 13 bases matching TRBD2. CDR1 is DFQATT, CDR2 SNEGSKA, per germline (reference sequence). V gave up 5 bases and J gave up 1 base; unmatched junction bases: 5. CDR3 length equals 15 residues. The CDR3 DNA sequence: TGCAGTGCTCAAGGACTAGCGGGAGCATCCTACGAGCAGTACTTC. Translating it yields CSAQGLAGASYEQYF.

This clonotype was observed a few times. The V gene is TRBV11-2, the J gene TRBJ1-1; D call uncertain. V dropped 3 bases and J dropped 7 bases, with 18 bases sitting between them. The CDR3 runs 15 residues. CDR1 is SGHAT, CDR2 FQNNGV, per germline. The CDR3 reads CASSLTVWEQDEAFF. The DNA of the CDR3 is TGTGCCAGCAGCTTGACTGTCTGGGAACAAGATGAAGCTTTCTTT.

CDR3: CASSFGGYRTDTQYF. CDR3 DNA sequence: TGTGCCAGCAGTTTTGGCGGGTACCGCACAGATACGCAGTATTTT. The chain joins TRBV27 to TRBJ2-3; D is perhaps TRBD2 (5 bases). V was trimmed by 3 bases and J by 1 base, leaving 11 bases between them. There are 15 residues in the CDR3. From germline, CDR1 is MNHEY and CDR2 SMNVEV (reference sequence).

This clonotype showed up just a few times. The CDR3 DNA reads TGTGCCAGCAGTTCGCTAGCGCCTTACAATGAGCAGTTCTTC. It encodes CASSSLAPYNEQFF. V usage is TRBV27 and J usage is TRBJ2-1, with D perhaps TRBD2 (6 bases). Trimming removed 4 bases from V and 4 bases from J, with 11 bases in between. The CDR3 covers 14 residues. From germline, CDR1 is MNHEY and CDR2 SMNVEV (reference sequence).

At least ten counts were recorded for this clonotype. The chain employs TRBV5-1 and TRBJ2-5; TRBD2 matches 9 bases. The CDR3 spans 15 residues. With 0 bases clipped from V and 1 base from J, the junction kept 1 base outside the gene matches. Germline values: CDR1 SGHRS, CDR2 YFSETQ. The CDR3 DNA follows: TGCGCCAGCAGCTTGGCTAGCGGGATCCAAGAGACCCAGTACTTC. Its protein product is CASSLASGIQETQYF.

On this clonotype: A much larger clone differs by one base, so this may be a read error. V is TRBV7-6 and J is TRBJ2-1; perhaps D is TRBD1 or TRBD2 (5 bases each). The CDR3 contains 15 residues. Germline CDR1 SGHVS, CDR2 FNYEAQ. V gave up 5 bases and J gave up 6 bases, with 17 bases separating them. In DNA, the CDR3 is TGTGCCAGCAGCACCTTCGGGGCCACCATCAATGAGCAGTTCTTC. Translating gives CASSTFGATINEQFF.

This clonotype appeared many times. The chain employs TRBV12-3 or TRBV12-4 and TRBJ2-1, with D tentatively TRBD1 (5 bases). V dropped 7 bases and J dropped 9 bases, with 13 bases sitting between them. This CDR3 region has 12 residues. The CDR3 coding sequence is TGTGCCAGCACCCAAACAGGTACTGAGCAGTTCTTC. It yields the protein CASTQTGTEQFF.

This clonotype turned up a few times. The CDR3 sequence is CAISEDQQPGTQYF. DNA for the CDR3: TGTGCCATCAGTGAAGACCAGCAACCAGGGACCCAGTACTTC. The chain recombines TRBV10-3 with TRBJ2-5; D is uncertain. V dropped 3 bases and J dropped 7 bases, with 15 bases sitting between them. From germline, CDR1 is ENHRY and CDR2 SYGVKD. The CDR3 has 14 amino acids.

This clonotype was seen more than once but under ten times. This sequence joins TRBV11-1 and TRBJ2-6; weak D call: TRBD1 (5 bases). V lost 3 bases and J 3 bases, leaving 18 bases between the germline ends. Germline V CDR1 and CDR2: SGHAT, FQDESV (reference sequence). The CDR3 runs 18 residues. DNA for the CDR3: TGTGCCAGCAGCTTCCCCCACAGGAAGTATATTGGGGCCAACGTCCTGACTTTC. It is translated as CASSFPHRKYIGANVLTF.

This chain joins TRBV20-1 and TRBJ1-5, with D possibly matching TRBD1 (6 bases). This CDR3 has 13 residues. Germline CDR1 DFQATT, CDR2 SNEGSKA (reference sequence). V was pared by 6 bases and J by 3 bases, with 12 bases between. This chain's CDR3 is CSAGGHYNQPQHF. CDR3 coding DNA: TGCAGTGCCGGGGGACACTACAATCAGCCCCAGCATTTT.

This clonotype was recorded at least ten times. This CDR3 is CASSPDWEQFF. For the CDR3, the DNA is TGCGCCAGCAGCCCTGACTGGGAGCAGTTCTTC. The chain combines TRBV5-1 with TRBJ2-1; no reliable D call. The CDR3 is made up of 11 amino acids. The germline gives CDR1 SGHRS, CDR2 YFSETQ. Trimming stripped 4 bases from V and 10 bases from J, with 9 bases between.